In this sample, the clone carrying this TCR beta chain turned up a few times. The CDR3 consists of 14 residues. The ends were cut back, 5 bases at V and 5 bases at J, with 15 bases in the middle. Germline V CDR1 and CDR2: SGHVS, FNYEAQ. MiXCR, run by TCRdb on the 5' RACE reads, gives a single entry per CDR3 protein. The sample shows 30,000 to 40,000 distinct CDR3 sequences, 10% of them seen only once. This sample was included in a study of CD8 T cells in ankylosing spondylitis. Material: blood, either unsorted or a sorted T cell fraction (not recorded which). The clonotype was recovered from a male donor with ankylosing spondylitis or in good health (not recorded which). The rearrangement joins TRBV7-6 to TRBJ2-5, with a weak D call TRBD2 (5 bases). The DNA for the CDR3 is TGTGCCAGCAGCGCGGGCCTCCGCGGGGAGACCCAGTACTTC. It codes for CASSAGLRGETQYF.